This passage covers 21 T cell receptor beta chains from one sample sequenced in a study of cytomegalovirus exposure and HLA in healthy donors. PCR involved 60 Vbeta and 13 Jbeta primers. Profiling relied on immunoSEQ multiplex PCR, and the TCRdb table lists in-frame clones only, not all of them. The sample has over 150,000 clones; the top ten hold approximately 0.74%. Sequenced sample: PBMCs. These receptors originate from a boy aged 5-17 years in good health and CMV-seronegative.

V and J are TRBV6-1 and TRBJ1-6; 10 nucleotides align to TRBD1. CDR1 and CDR2 (germline): MNHNS, SASEGT. This CDR3 is built from 16 residues. Trimming removed 2 bases from V and 8 bases from J; junction bases left unmatched: 6. In DNA form, the CDR3 reads TGTGCCAGCAGTGAAAGAGAGGGGACAGGGGATTCACCCCTCCACTTT. Translated, it gives CASSEREGTGDSPLHF.

The chain recombines TRBV28 with TRBJ1-5, with D maybe TRBD1 (6 bases). V lost 6 bases to trimming and J lost 6 bases, with 15 bases between them. Germline V CDR1 and CDR2: MDHEN, SYDVKM. CDR3 size: 14 residues. The CDR3 DNA sequence: TGTGCCAGCAGACAATCTGGGGGCGGTCAGCCCCAGCATTTT. It is translated as CASRQSGGGQPQHF. Supplemented by reference TRBV28 and TRBJ1-5, the full variable domain reads DVKVTQSSRYLVKRTGEKVFLECVQDMDHENMFWYRQDPGLGLRLIYFSYDVKMKEKGDIPEGYSVSREKKERFSLILESASTNQTSMYLCASRQSGGGQPQHFGDGTRLSIL.

This rearrangement joins TRBV19 to TRBJ2-2; a weak D match, TRBD1 (5 bases). The CDR3 length is 15 residues. Trimming took 5 bases from V and 0 from J, leaving 10 bases between them. Germline V lookup: CDR1 LNHDA, CDR2 SQIVND (reference sequence). CDR3 DNA sequence: TGTGCCAGTAGTGTCGGACAAGCGAACACCGGGGAGCTGTTTTTT. This sequence encodes CASSVGQANTGELFF.

With regard to this clone: Other DNA sequences in the sample encode the same CDR3. The chain employs TRBV27 and TRBJ1-5, with D tentatively TRBD1 (5 bases). The CDR3 has 14 amino acids. Trimming took off 2 bases at V and 4 bases at J, with 9 bases between the two ends. Germline CDR1 MNHEY, CDR2 SMNVEV (reference sequence). The CDR3 DNA sequence: TGTGCCAGCAGTTTAGCCGGGGGGAATCAGCCCCAGCATTTT. Encoded protein: CASSLAGGNQPQHF.

This sequence joins TRBV4-1 and TRBJ1-5; D is perhaps TRBD1 (5 bases). Deletions cut 6 bases from V and 2 bases from J, with 11 bases between. This CDR3 is built from 14 residues. Per the germline V gene, CDR1 is MGHRA and CDR2 is YSYEKL. The CDR3 DNA is TGCGCCAGCAGTCCCAGGGTGGGCAATCAGCCCCAGCATTTT. It specifies CASSPRVGNQPQHF.

J is TRBJ2-2 and V is TRBV9; 9 positions agree with TRBD2. Germline-derived CDR1 and CDR2 are SGDLS and YYNGEE. The trim removed 0 bases at V and 2 bases at J, leaving 5 bases unmatched. CDR3 length equals 17 residues. This chain's CDR3 is CASSVGRGGRNTGELFF. The CDR3 DNA is TGTGCCAGCAGCGTAGGGCGGGGGGGGCGTAACACCGGGGAGCTGTTTTTT.

The V call is TRBV19, the J call TRBJ1-6, with TRBD1 matching 7 bases. The V and J ends lost 4 bases and 2 bases, in that order; junction bases with no gene match: 8. The CDR3 runs 17 residues. Per germline, CDR1 LNHDA and CDR2 SQIVND (reference sequence). The CDR3 spells CASSRDPRGTYNSPLHF. CDR3 DNA: TGTGCCAGTAGTAGGGACCCCAGGGGGACCTATAATTCACCCCTCCACTTT.

Note on this clone: At one end, the junction sequence differs from germline, possibly due to a read error. V usage is TRBV5-1 and J usage is TRBJ2-7; 7 bases agree with TRBD2. The CDR3 sequence is 15 residues long. Germline CDR1 reads SGHRS; CDR2 reads YFSETQ. Here the CDR3 reads CASTAGAFRSYERYF. CDR3 bases: TGCGCCAGCACCGCGGGAGCATTTCGCAGCTACGAGCGGTACTTC. Looking up the rest from reference TRBV5-1 and TRBJ2-7 gives the full variable domain: KAGVTQTPRYLIKTRGQQVTLSCSPISGHRSVSWYQQTPGQGLQFLFEYFSETQRNKGNFPGRFSGRQFSNSRSEMNVSTLELGDSALYLCASTAGAFRSYERYFGPGTRLTVT.

The chain joins TRBV18 to TRBJ2-5; TRBD2 is a possible D gene (5 bases). The CDR3 consists of 15 residues. Germline V gene lookup returns CDR1 KGHSH and CDR2 LQKENI. V lost 2 bases and J 5 bases, leaving 15 bases between the germline ends. The CDR3 coding sequence is TGTGCCAGCTCACCAGCTTCGGGGAGTTGGGAGACCCAGTACTTC. Amino acid sequence: CASSPASGSWETQYF.

The genes are TRBV6-5 and TRBJ1-1, with D perhaps TRBD1 (5 bases). Germline V gene data show CDR1 as MNHEY and CDR2 as SVGAGI. The ends were cut back, 9 bases at V and 2 bases at J, with 16 bases in the middle. This CDR3 has 14 amino acids. The CDR3 region has the DNA TGTGCCAGTTACCAGGGCTCTGGAAACACTGAAGCTTTCTTT. Protein sequence: CASYQGSGNTEAFF.

The chain uses TRBV7-8 and TRBJ2-3; D is possibly TRBD1 (6 bases). Germline V gene lookup returns CDR1 SGHVS and CDR2 FQNEAQ. The CDR3 spans 15 residues. Trimming pared 5 bases from V and 1 base from J, leaving 13 bases between. The CDR3 region has the DNA TGTGCCAGCAGCCCACCCAGACAGGGCACAGATACGCAGTATTTT. Encoded protein: CASSPPRQGTDTQYF.

The chain employs TRBV4-1 and TRBJ2-1; unclear D gene. The CDR3 is 16 amino acids. Trimming removed 1 base from V and 0 bases from J, with 10 bases in between. Germline values: CDR1 MGHRA, CDR2 YSYEKL. CDR3 DNA: TGCGCCAGCAGCCAAGTAAACATCCTCTCCTACAATGAGCAGTTCTTC. Its protein product is CASSQVNILSYNEQFF.

J is TRBJ2-1 and V is TRBV7-2; the D gene is possibly TRBD2 (5 bases). Germline CDR1 SGHTA, CDR2 FQGNSA. V dropped 4 bases and J dropped 2 bases, with 9 bases sitting between them. The CDR3 loop spans 14 amino acids. In DNA form, the CDR3 reads TGTGCCAGCAGCTCCCCCGGGGCCTACAATGAGCAGTTCTTC. Its translation: CASSSPGAYNEQFF.

The chain employs TRBV4-1 and TRBJ2-2, with TRBD2 identical over 10 bases. The V gene's germline CDR1 is MGHRA and CDR2 YSYEKL. The length of the CDR3 is 20 residues. V gave up 4 bases and J gave up 7 bases; unmatched junction bases: 21. CDR3 sequence: CASSRGALASGGLLSGELFF. The CDR3 region has the DNA TGCGCCAGCAGCCGAGGGGCCCTGGCTAGCGGGGGCCTTTTGAGCGGGGAGCTGTTTTTT.

The chain is built from TRBV9 and TRBJ1-6; D call uncertain. V was clipped by 4 bases and J by 1 base, with 9 bases between them. The CDR3 spans 15 residues. Germline loops: CDR1 SGDLS, CDR2 YYNGEE. The CDR3 loop reads CASSPGESYNSPLHF. The DNA for the CDR3 is TGTGCCAGCAGCCCCGGGGAATCCTATAATTCACCCCTCCACTTT.

CDR3 region: CASSLVGSPFGGANVLTF. The CDR3 nucleotides are TGCGCCAGCAGCTTGGTGGGCAGCCCTTTCGGTGGGGCCAACGTCCTGACTTTC. The gene calls are TRBV5-1 and TRBJ2-6; D ambiguous. Deletions cut 0 bases from V and 3 bases from J, with 16 bases between. The CDR3 extends over 18 amino acids. Germline lookup yields CDR1 SGHRS and CDR2 YFSETQ. The whole variable domain, remainder taken from reference TRBV5-1 and TRBJ2-6, is KAGVTQTPRYLIKTRGQQVTLSCSPISGHRSVSWYQQTPGQGLQFLFEYFSETQRNKGNFPGRFSGRQFSNSRSEMNVSTLELGDSALYLCASSLVGSPFGGANVLTFGAGSRLTVL.

The chain combines TRBV30 with TRBJ2-7; D call uncertain. The length of the CDR3 is 16 residues. V was cut by 0 bases and J by 6 bases, with 21 bases left in between. The germline V gene encodes CDR1 GTSNPN and CDR2 SVGIG (reference sequence). The CDR3: CAWSVHLWAHTVEQYF. The CDR3 DNA reads as TGTGCCTGGAGTGTGCATCTCTGGGCTCATACTGTCGAGCAGTACTTC.

This chain connects TRBV6-5 to TRBJ1-3; TRBD1 might be the D (6 bases). The CDR3 extends over 15 amino acids. CDR1 is MNHEY and CDR2 is SVGAGI in the germline V gene. With 6 bases removed from V and 2 bases from J, the gap between germline ends came to 14 bases. CDR3 coding DNA: TGTGCCAGCAGACGCAACAGGGACCCTGGAAACACCATATATTTT. The encoded protein is CASRRNRDPGNTIYF.

The chain is built from TRBV12-5 and TRBJ1-1; 7 nucleotides match TRBD1. With 6 bases clipped from V and 1 base from J, the junction kept 5 bases outside the gene matches. This CDR3 contains 14 residues. Germline-derived CDR1 and CDR2 are LGHNT and FRNRAP. The CDR3 DNA follows: TGTGCTAGTGGCCCGGGACAGAAGAACACTGAAGCTTTCTTT. Translating it yields CASGPGQKNTEAFF.

CDR3 DNA: TGCAAGGGGCCCGGTCGACAGTCCTACGAGCAGTACTTC. The encoded protein is CKGPGRQSYEQYF. The chain combines TRBV29-1 with TRBJ2-7; tentatively, D is TRBD1 (5 bases). This CDR3 comprises 13 residues. Germline V lookup: CDR1 SQVTM, CDR2 ANQGSEA.

The chain carries TRBV27 and TRBJ2-4; a weak D match, TRBD2 (5 bases). The CDR3 spans 16 residues. Germline CDR1 and CDR2: MNHEY and SMNVEV (reference sequence). Trimming shortened V by 5 bases and J by 2 bases, and 16 bases separated the two germline ends. CDR3 amino acids: CASSGLAGPPKNIQYF. DNA of the CDR3: TGTGCCAGCAGTGGCCTGGCGGGTCCCCCCAAAAACATTCAGTACTTC.